The 14 T cell receptor beta chains below all came from one sample that was sequenced in a study of shared clonotypes between healthy human individuals. Assay used: immunoSEQ multiplex PCR; TCRdb lists only in-frame clones, some missing. The table includes about 480,000 clones, more than 65% detected once. Material for sequencing was PBMCs. These receptors all stem from a woman aged 40 to 49 in good health. Some clones in this sample may be carry-over from other donors' samples.

V gene TRBV9 combines with J gene TRBJ2-1; 8 bases align to TRBD2. After removal of 3 bases from V and 8 bases from J, the junction contained 4 bases not matched to a gene. The CDR3 covers 13 residues. The V gene's germline CDR1 is SGDLS and CDR2 YYNGEE. CDR3 in DNA: TGTGCCAGCAGCGGGCTAGCGGGCTATGAGCAGTTCTTC. Its protein is CASSGLAGYEQFF.

This rearrangement joins TRBV6-1 to TRBJ2-2; 8 bases align to TRBD1. Germline CDR1 and CDR2: MNHNS and SASEGT. V was pared by 0 bases and J by 6 bases, with 3 bases of the junction left unmatched. The CDR3 has 15 residues. This CDR3 is CASSEAQGAPGELFF. CDR3 sequence (DNA): TGTGCCAGCAGTGAAGCGCAGGGGGCACCCGGGGAGCTGTTTTTT.

The chain couples TRBV5-4 to TRBJ2-3; the match to TRBD2 covers 8 bases. The CDR3 loop spans 16 amino acids. Germline CDR1 reads SGHNT; CDR2 reads YYREEE (reference sequence). J was trimmed by 3 bases and V by 4 bases; bases with no gene match: 10. For the CDR3, the DNA is TGTGCCAGCAGCCGGACGGGGGGGGCGATGACAGATACGCAGTATTTT. This codes for CASSRTGGAMTDTQYF. Full variable domain (missing parts from reference TRBV5-4 and TRBJ2-3): ETGVTQSPTHLIKTRGQQVTLRCSSQSGHNTVSWYQQALGQGPQFIFQYYREEENGRGNFPPRFSGLQFPNYSSELNVNALELDDSALYLCASSRTGGAMTDTQYFGPGTRLTVL.

The chain uses TRBV27 and TRBJ2-7; TRBD1 aligns across 9 bases. The CDR3 is 15 amino acids. Germline CDR1 reads MNHEY; CDR2 reads SMNVEV (reference sequence). V lost 6 bases and J lost 2; bases outside the gene matches: 8. In nucleotides, the CDR3 is TGTGCCAGCAGGGGAATGACAGGGGGGACCTACGAGCAGTACTTC. It codes for CASRGMTGGTYEQYF.

The gene calls are TRBV5-5 and TRBJ1-2; the D is unclear. This CDR3 has 18 amino acids. Trimming cost V 1 base and J 4 bases, with 23 bases left between them. The germline V gene has CDR1 SGHKS and CDR2 YYEKEE (reference sequence). Here the CDR3 reads CASSLFPPQGSSGYGYTF. DNA for the CDR3: TGTGCCAGCAGCTTGTTTCCCCCTCAAGGTTCTTCAGGCTATGGCTACACCTTC.

The sample holds one count of this clone. The chain recombines TRBV5-4 with TRBJ2-1, with 7 positions matching TRBD2. V lost 1 base to trimming and J lost 5 bases; unmatched junction nucleotides: 3. This CDR3 spans 14 amino acids. Germline CDR1 SGHNT, CDR2 YYREEE (reference sequence). The CDR3 coding sequence is TGTGCCAGCAGCTTGTGGACTAGAGACAATGAGCAGTTCTTC. Its translation is CASSLWTRDNEQFF.

V usage is TRBV10-3 and J usage is TRBJ2-3; tentatively, D is TRBD2 (5 bases). The CDR3 length is 15 residues. Germline CDR1 is ENHRY and CDR2 is SYGVKD. Trimming took 3 bases from V and 10 from J, leaving 20 bases between them. The CDR3 loop reads CAISDPNTTSSAQYF. The DNA for the CDR3 is TGTGCCATCAGTGACCCGAATACCACTAGTTCAGCGCAGTATTTT.

This clone was seen ten or more times. J is TRBJ2-4 and V is TRBV1. TRBV1 is classified as a pseudogene. This CDR3 contains 14 residues. In nucleotides, the CDR3 is TGCACCAGCAGCCAAGGCCCCCCTCGGACCATTCAGTACTTC. Translating it yields CTSSQGPPRTIQYF.

V is TRBV19 and J is TRBJ1-4; perhaps TRBD1 as D (5 bases). The CDR3 is 15 residues long. Germline loops: CDR1 LNHDA, CDR2 SQIVND (reference sequence). With 5 bases removed from V and 5 bases from J, the gap between germline ends came to 15 bases. Written as DNA, the CDR3 is TGTGCCAGTAGTGACCCCGGGACCGAGAATGAAAAACTGTTTTTT. Protein: CASSDPGTENEKLFF.

This clone has just a few counts. The chain is built from TRBV21-1 and TRBJ1-1; the D call of TRBD1 is as the table states it, not checked on the DNA. TRBV21-1 is given as a pseudogene. The CDR3 is made up of 18 amino acids. The DNA of the CDR3 is TGTGCCAGCAGCACCTTCTCCTCAGGACAGATATATGTTACAGAAGCTTTCTTT. This sequence encodes CASSTFSSGQIYVTEAFF.

The chain joins TRBV19 to TRBJ2-5; D call uncertain. In germline, CDR1 is LNHDA, CDR2 SQIVND (reference sequence). V was pared by 2 bases and J by 5 bases, with 9 bases between. The CDR3 sequence is 13 residues long. CDR3 DNA: TGTGCCAGTAGTATACCGCCGGCGGAGACCCAGTACTTC. This gives the protein CASSIPPAETQYF.

This sequence joins TRBV5-4 and TRBJ2-1, with D hard to call. The CDR3 is made up of 13 amino acids. Deletions cut 0 bases from V and 6 bases from J, with 7 bases between. Germline V gives CDR1 SGHNT, CDR2 YYREEE (reference sequence). The CDR3 sequence: CASSLGLFNEQFF. CDR3 bases: TGTGCCAGCAGCTTGGGACTTTTCAATGAGCAGTTCTTC.

The rearrangement joins TRBV5-4 to TRBJ1-1; possibly TRBD1 for D (5 bases). Trimming shortened V by 0 bases and J by 2 bases, and 8 bases separated the two germline ends. The germline V gene encodes CDR1 SGHNT and CDR2 YYREEE (reference sequence). This CDR3 is 14 amino acids long. The CDR3 here is CASSLAGHNTEAFF. The CDR3 nucleotides are TGTGCCAGCAGCTTGGCTGGACACAACACTGAAGCTTTCTTT.

The chain employs TRBV7-2 and TRBJ1-1, with TRBD1 as a possible D gene (6 bases). Trimming stripped 5 bases from V and 0 bases from J, with 10 bases between. This CDR3 contains 14 residues. Looked up from germline, CDR1 is SGHTA and CDR2 is FQGNSA. The CDR3 bases are TGTGCCAGCAGCCAGGGGCAGCTGAACACTGAAGCTTTCTTT. It specifies CASSQGQLNTEAFF.